This T cell receptor (beta chain) came from a study of cytomegalovirus exposure and HLA in healthy donors. Background on the study: HLA-typed donors contributed 80 million or so unique TCRs, which were held in an early data release.

With 60 Vbeta and 13 Jbeta primers, the PCR was carried out. Libraries were prepared by immunoSEQ multiplex PCR; TCRdb keeps only in-frame clonotypes and omits some of them. This table has a few hundred thousand clones, almost 80% appearing once. At sampling all donors were nominally healthy, likely with unrecorded immune exposures. The germline V gene encodes CDR1 MDHEN and CDR2 SYDVKM. V shed 6 bases and J 2 bases; nucleotides not matched to a gene: 4. The CDR3 length is 14 residues. The sequencing input was PBMCs. The chain employs TRBV28 and TRBJ2-5, with 9 bases that match TRBD2. This TCR was recovered from a man younger than 35 in good health and CMV-seronegative. As DNA, the CDR3 is TGTGCCAGCAGCCGGCTAGCGGGGCAAGAGACCCAGTACTTC. Translating gives CASSRLAGQETQYF. The variable domain in full, with the rest retrieved from reference TRBV28 and TRBJ2-5, is DVKVTQSSRYLVKRTGEKVFLECVQDMDHENMFWYRQDPGLGLRLIYFSYDVKMKEKGDIPEGYSVSREKKERFSLILESASTNQTSMYLCASSRLAGQETQYFGPGTRLLVL.